The 18 T cell receptor beta chains presented below share a single source sample, sequenced in a study of T cell responses to AZD1222 COVID-19 vaccine. The assay was immunoSEQ multiplex PCR, and TCRdb's table has in-frame clones only and misses some. The sample records approximately 190,000 clones, around 90% being singletons. This specimen was peripheral blood, taken on day 0 of AZD1222 vaccination. The receptor source for this set is an adult in good health.

The chain recombines TRBV11-2 with TRBJ2-6; the D is unclear. The V end was cut by 1 base, the J end by 0 bases, with 4 bases between. Per germline, CDR1 SGHAT and CDR2 FQNNGV. The CDR3 totals 15 residues. CDR3 sequence: CASSLGVSGANVLTF. The CDR3 coding sequence is TGTGCCAGCAGCTTAGGGGTCTCTGGGGCCAACGTCCTGACTTTC.

The gene calls are TRBV19 and TRBJ1-5, with D hard to call. The V gene's germline CDR1 is LNHDA and CDR2 SQIVND (reference sequence). V gave up 4 bases and J gave up 1 base, with 8 bases separating them. The CDR3 sequence is 14 residues long. The DNA of the CDR3 is TGTGCCAGTAGTAATTCGAGGAGCAATCAGCCCCAGCATTTT. Its protein is CASSNSRSNQPQHF.

V and J are TRBV9 and TRBJ1-1, with D perhaps TRBD1 (5 bases). Trimming took 2 bases from V and 1 from J, leaving 12 bases between them. This CDR3 region has 15 residues. From germline, CDR1 is SGDLS and CDR2 YYNGEE. For the CDR3, the DNA is TGTGCCAGCAGCGTCACCCACACAGGGAACACTGAAGCTTTCTTT. Protein product: CASSVTHTGNTEAFF. The whole variable domain, remainder taken from reference TRBV9 and TRBJ1-1, is DSGVTQTPKHLITATGQRVTLRCSPRSGDLSVYWYQQSLDQGLQFLIQYYNGEERAKGNILERFSAQQFPDLHSELNLSSLELGDSALYFCASSVTHTGNTEAFFGQGTRLTVV.

The CDR3 nucleotides read TGTGCCAGCAGCTACGGACAGGGGCAGCCCCAGCATTTT. Its translation: CASSYGQGQPQHF. The chain links TRBV7-2 to TRBJ1-5, with 9 bases identical to TRBD1. CDR1 and CDR2 from the germline V gene are SGHTA and FQGNSA. The CDR3 covers 13 residues. V gave up 4 bases and J gave up 7 bases; unmatched junction bases: 2. The variable domain in full, with the rest retrieved from reference TRBV7-2 and TRBJ1-5, is GAGVSQSPSNKVTEKGKDVELRCDPISGHTALYWYRQSLGQGLEFLIYFQGNSAPDKSGLPSDRFSAERTGGSVSTLTIQRTQQEDSAVYLCASSYGQGQPQHFGDGTRLSIL.

The chain couples TRBV7-3 to TRBJ2-7; D possibly corresponds to TRBD2 (5 bases). Germline V gives CDR1 SGHTA, CDR2 FQGTGA. This CDR3 contains 13 residues. The V end was cut by 3 bases, the J end by 0 bases, with 6 bases between. This chain's CDR3 is CASSFGSSYEQYF. The CDR3, as DNA: TGTGCCAGCAGCTTTGGGAGCTCCTACGAGCAGTACTTC.

CDR3 residues: CASSPGTGGYEQYF. The CDR3 nucleotides read TGTGCCAGCAGTCCAGGGACGGGGGGCTACGAGCAGTACTTC. The rearrangement joins TRBV27 to TRBJ2-7; 7 nucleotides agree with TRBD2. Germline V gives CDR1 MNHEY, CDR2 SMNVEV (reference sequence). V trimming: 5 bases; J trimming: 3 bases; junction bases outside the gene matches: 7. The CDR3 loop spans 14 amino acids.

The gene calls are TRBV2 and TRBJ2-7; D not resolved. Trimming stripped 6 bases from V and 5 bases from J, with 8 bases between. Germline V lookup: CDR1 SNHLY, CDR2 FYNNEI. CDR3 length: 11 amino acids. CDR3 amino acids: CASRYADEQYF. The DNA for the CDR3 is TGTGCCAGCAGGTATGCGGACGAGCAGTACTTC.

The rearrangement links TRBV2 to TRBJ1-5; D unresolved. V shed 4 bases and J shed 7 bases, with 11 bases lying between them. The germline V gene has CDR1 SNHLY and CDR2 FYNNEI. This CDR3 is built from 13 residues. The CDR3, as DNA: TGTGCCAGCAGTGTGGACCGTGAACAGCCCCAGCATTTT. It yields the protein CASSVDREQPQHF.

On this clone itself: The sample contains more than one DNA sequence encoding this CDR3. The chain has TRBV7-9 and TRBJ2-7, with TRBD2 as a possible D gene (5 bases). This CDR3 region has 13 residues. Germline-derived CDR1 and CDR2 are SEHNR and FQNEAQ (reference sequence). With 1 base removed from V and 7 bases from J, the gap between germline ends came to 11 bases. Here the CDR3 reads CASSLGQGGEQYF. Written as DNA, the CDR3 is TGTGCCAGCAGCTTAGGACAAGGCGGGGAGCAGTACTTC.

This clone has only one observation. J is TRBJ2-7 and V is TRBV12-5; the D call may be TRBD1 or TRBD2 (5 bases each). CDR3 size: 13 residues. Germline V gene data show CDR1 as LGHNT and CDR2 as FRNRAP. Trimming cost V 4 bases and J 3 bases, with 10 bases left between them. The CDR3 sequence is CASGSGTSYEQYF. CDR3 DNA: TGTGCTAGTGGTTCGGGGACCAGCTACGAGCAGTACTTC.

This clone appeared a single time. J is TRBJ1-3 and V is TRBV15; D is possibly TRBD1 (5 bases). This CDR3 contains 18 residues. The germline CDR1 and CDR2 sequences are LNHNV and YYDKDF (reference sequence). V lost 1 base to trimming and J lost 4 bases, with 20 bases between them. The CDR3 region has the DNA TGTGCCACCAGCAGAGGATATGGGACTGCTGATCCGGGAAACACCATATATTTT. This translates into CATSRGYGTADPGNTIYF.

This chain links TRBV5-1 with TRBJ1-5; possible D gene TRBD1, 5 bases. Germline CDR1 is SGHRS and CDR2 is YFSETQ. Between the trimmed V and J ends, which lost 2 bases and 2 bases, there was a span of 8 bases. The CDR3 totals 14 residues. DNA of the CDR3: TGCGCCAGCAGCTTCCAGGGTGGCAATCAGCCCCAGCATTTT. Its translation is CASSFQGGNQPQHF. Variable domain in full (rest from reference TRBV5-1 and TRBJ1-5): KAGVTQTPRYLIKTRGQQVTLSCSPISGHRSVSWYQQTPGQGLQFLFEYFSETQRNKGNFPGRFSGRQFSNSRSEMNVSTLELGDSALYLCASSFQGGNQPQHFGDGTRLSIL.

The J gene is TRBJ1-6, the V gene TRBV11-2, with D unclear. V was cut by 1 base and J by 2 bases, with 6 bases left in between. The CDR3 has 15 residues. The V gene's germline CDR1 is SGHAT and CDR2 FQNNGV. The chain's CDR3 is CASSLAFTYNSPLHF. The CDR3 region has the DNA TGTGCCAGCAGCTTAGCATTTACCTATAATTCACCCCTCCACTTT. Full variable domain (remainder filled in from reference TRBV11-2 and TRBJ1-6): EAGVAQSPRYKIIEKRQSVAFWCNPISGHATLYWYQQILGQGPKLLIQFQNNGVVDDSQLPKDRFSAERLKGVDSTLKIQPAKLEDSAVYLCASSLAFTYNSPLHFGNGTRLTVT.

V usage is TRBV7-6 and J usage is TRBJ2-5; 11 bases are a match to TRBD1. The CDR3 runs 14 residues. The V gene end was trimmed by 1 base and the J gene end by 5 bases; junction bases not matched to a gene: 0. The V gene's germline CDR1 is SGHVS and CDR2 FNYEAQ. CDR3: CASSLGTGGETQYF. CDR3 DNA: TGTGCCAGCAGCTTAGGGACAGGGGGCGAGACCCAGTACTTC.

This chain joins TRBV27 and TRBJ1-6, with D uncertain. The CDR3 sequence is 13 residues long. Deletions cut 0 bases from V and 11 bases from J, with 8 bases between. Germline assignment: CDR1 MNHEY and CDR2 SMNVEV (reference sequence). The CDR3 reads CASSLSSSAPLHF. CDR3 DNA sequence: TGTGCCAGCAGTTTATCATCCTCAGCACCCCTCCACTTT.

The chain combines TRBV6-5 with TRBJ1-4, with TRBD1 matching 8 bases. Germline values: CDR1 MNHEY, CDR2 SVGAGI. With V trimmed by 1 base and J by 7 bases, 8 bases remained unmatched. The CDR3 loop spans 16 amino acids. The CDR3 loop is CASSYWRGRGLEKLFF. The CDR3 bases are TGTGCCAGCAGTTACTGGCGGGGCAGGGGGCTTGAAAAACTGTTTTTT.

V gene TRBV28 combines with J gene TRBJ2-7; D uncertain. Trimming pared 5 bases from V and 0 bases from J, leaving 20 bases between. The CDR3 spans 17 residues. Germline lookup yields CDR1 MDHEN and CDR2 SYDVKM. CDR3 protein: CASSPSWTLSNSYEQYF. The CDR3 DNA reads as TGTGCCAGCAGTCCTAGTTGGACCCTGTCGAACTCCTACGAGCAGTACTTC.

This clone is a singleton in its sample. This chain links TRBV13 with TRBJ1-2; D is perhaps TRBD1 (5 bases). There are 13 residues in the CDR3. Trimming stripped 3 bases from V and 1 base from J, with 6 bases between. CDR1 is PRHDT, CDR2 FYEKMQ, per germline (reference sequence). The CDR3 sequence: CASSFDSNYGYTF. CDR3 coding DNA: TGTGCCAGCAGCTTTGACAGTAACTATGGCTACACCTTC.